This TCR beta chain was observed in a study of shared clonotypes between healthy human individuals. Study-wide background: Aged between 18 and 49, the donors were a couple of women and three men. General study findings and limits: A generally larger estimated richness was seen in naive subsets than in memory subsets.

This CDR3 is built from 16 residues. V gave up 1 base and J gave up 0 bases; unmatched junction bases: 5. Germline-derived CDR1 and CDR2 are MGHRA and YSYEKL. CD4+ cells underwent separation, giving CD45RA+ naive and CD45RA-negative memory subsets. Over several immunoSEQ plates, each subset's genomic DNA was distributed in even portions. Here immunoSEQ multiplex PCR was the method, and the copy in TCRdb shows in-frame clones only, minus some. This table holds 2.3 million or so clones, approximately 93% found once. A word on this clone: Its antigen is unidentified.

J is TRBJ1-2 and V is TRBV4-1; 7 nucleotides align to TRBD1. The clonotype originates from a man between 18 and 35 years old in good health. Some clones in this sample may be carry-over from other donors' samples. The sample taken for sequencing was naive CD4+ T cells from PBMCs. As to subset: CD45RA+ positively selected. The CDR3 reads CASSQVGQRTNYGYTF. The DNA of the CDR3 is TGCGCCAGCAGCCAAGTGGGACAGCGCACTAACTATGGCTACACCTTC.